This T cell receptor (beta chain) was profiled in a study of tumor-infiltrating lymphocytes in primary liver carcinoma. Overall study: Subjects consisted of male and female patients aged 30 to 69 years.

Co-extraction of RNA and DNA was performed on about 20-33 mg of unsorted bulk tissue. The cohort consisted of patients whose primary liver carcinoma was surgically resected. The CDR3 is 15 residues long. A constant-region primer primed TCR beta cDNA synthesis from about 530 ng of total RNA. Nested multiplex PCR, run for three rounds with slightly modified ARM-PCR, yielded TCR beta libraries. Amplification in the first two PCR rounds was performed using TRBV1-TRBV30 forward primers and a C-beta reverse primer for 10 cycles each. From the multiplex PCR reads, TCRdb called clonotypes with MiXCR, one entry per CDR3 protein. The sample contains approximately 110,000 distinct CDR3 sequences, about 59% of which appear only once.

The sample taken for sequencing was liver tumor tissue from sampling region 1. Subset meaning: tumor region T1, superior pole. The chain has TRBV12-3 or TRBV12-4 and TRBJ1-5; D may match TRBD1 or TRBD2 (5 bases each). The better agreement between TRBJ2-3 and the DNA end casts doubt on the J call. The source is a woman in her sixties with primary liver carcinoma and hepatitis B virus infection. CDR3 region: CASSLSLRGNQPQYF. The DNA of the CDR3 is TGTGCCAGCAGTTTAAGTTTACGGGGCAACCAGCCCCAGTATTTT.